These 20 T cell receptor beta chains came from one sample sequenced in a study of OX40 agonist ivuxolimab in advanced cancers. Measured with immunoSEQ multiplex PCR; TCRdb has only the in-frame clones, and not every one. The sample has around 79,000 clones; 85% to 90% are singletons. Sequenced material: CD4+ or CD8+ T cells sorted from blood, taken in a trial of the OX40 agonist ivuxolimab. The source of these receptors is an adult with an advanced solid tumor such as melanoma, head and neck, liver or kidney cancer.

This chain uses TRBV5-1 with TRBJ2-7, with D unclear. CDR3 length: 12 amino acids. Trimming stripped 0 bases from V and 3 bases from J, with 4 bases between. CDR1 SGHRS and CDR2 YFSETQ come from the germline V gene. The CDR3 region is CASSLVGYEQYF. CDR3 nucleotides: TGCGCCAGCAGCTTGGTGGGCTACGAGCAGTACTTC.

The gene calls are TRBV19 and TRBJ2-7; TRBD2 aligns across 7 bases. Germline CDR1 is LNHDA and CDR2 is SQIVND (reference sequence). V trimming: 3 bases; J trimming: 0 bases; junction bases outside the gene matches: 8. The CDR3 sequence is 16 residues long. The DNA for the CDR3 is TGTGCCAGTAGTATGGGAGGGTATCCGAGCTCCTACGAGCAGTACTTC. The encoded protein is CASSMGGYPSSYEQYF. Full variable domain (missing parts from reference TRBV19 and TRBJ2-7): DGGITQSPKYLFRKEGQNVTLSCEQNLNHDAMYWYRQDPGQGLRLIYYSQIVNDFQKGDIAEGYSVSREKKESFPLTVTSAQKNPTAFYLCASSMGGYPSSYEQYFGPGTRLTVT.

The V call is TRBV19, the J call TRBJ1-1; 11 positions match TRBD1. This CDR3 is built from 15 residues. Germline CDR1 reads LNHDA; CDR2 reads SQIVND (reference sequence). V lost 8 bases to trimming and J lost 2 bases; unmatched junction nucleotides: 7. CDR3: CASRTGGPPNTEAFF. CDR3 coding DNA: TGTGCCAGTCGGACAGGGGGCCCACCTAACACTGAAGCTTTCTTT. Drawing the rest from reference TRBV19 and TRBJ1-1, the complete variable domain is DGGITQSPKYLFRKEGQNVTLSCEQNLNHDAMYWYRQDPGQGLRLIYYSQIVNDFQKGDIAEGYSVSREKKESFPLTVTSAQKNPTAFYLCASRTGGPPNTEAFFGQGTRLTVV.

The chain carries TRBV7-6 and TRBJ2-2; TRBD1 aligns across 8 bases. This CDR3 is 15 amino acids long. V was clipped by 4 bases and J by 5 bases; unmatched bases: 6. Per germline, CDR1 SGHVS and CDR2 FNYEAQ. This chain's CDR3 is CASSSRGRWTGELFF. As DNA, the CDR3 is TGTGCCAGCAGCTCCAGGGGGCGATGGACCGGGGAGCTGTTTTTT.

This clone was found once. The DNA of the CDR3 is TGTGCCAGCAGTTACGGGAGGGGTCAGCCCCAGCATTTT. Its protein is CASSYGRGQPQHF. The rearrangement links TRBV6-5 to TRBJ1-5, with a weak D call TRBD1 (5 bases). Germline loops: CDR1 MNHEY, CDR2 SVGAGI. V lost 2 bases and J 6 bases, leaving 8 bases between the germline ends. The CDR3 contains 13 residues.

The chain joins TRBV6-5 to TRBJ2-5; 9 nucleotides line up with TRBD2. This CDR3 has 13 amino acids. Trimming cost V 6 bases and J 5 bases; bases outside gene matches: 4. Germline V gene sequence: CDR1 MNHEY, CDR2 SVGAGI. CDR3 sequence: CASSRGRGETQYF. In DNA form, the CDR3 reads TGTGCCAGCAGCCGCGGGAGGGGGGAGACCCAGTACTTC.

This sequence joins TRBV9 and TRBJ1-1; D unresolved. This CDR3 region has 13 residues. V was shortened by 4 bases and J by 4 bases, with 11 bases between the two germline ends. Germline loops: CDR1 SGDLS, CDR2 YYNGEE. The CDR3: CASSPRLGTEAFF. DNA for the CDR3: TGTGCCAGCAGCCCCCGTCTGGGCACTGAAGCTTTCTTT.

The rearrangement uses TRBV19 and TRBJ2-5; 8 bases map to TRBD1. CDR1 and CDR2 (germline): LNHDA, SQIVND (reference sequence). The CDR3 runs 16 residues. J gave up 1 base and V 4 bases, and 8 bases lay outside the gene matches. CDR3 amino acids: CASSRAGQAGQETQYF. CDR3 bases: TGTGCCAGTAGTAGGGCGGGACAGGCCGGCCAAGAGACCCAGTACTTC.

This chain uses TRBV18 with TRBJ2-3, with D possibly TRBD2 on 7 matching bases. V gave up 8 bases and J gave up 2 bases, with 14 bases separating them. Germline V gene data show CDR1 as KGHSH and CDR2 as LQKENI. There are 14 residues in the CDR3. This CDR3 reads CASLLGGATDTQYF. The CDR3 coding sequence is TGTGCCAGCCTCCTAGGGGGGGCCACAGATACGCAGTATTTT.

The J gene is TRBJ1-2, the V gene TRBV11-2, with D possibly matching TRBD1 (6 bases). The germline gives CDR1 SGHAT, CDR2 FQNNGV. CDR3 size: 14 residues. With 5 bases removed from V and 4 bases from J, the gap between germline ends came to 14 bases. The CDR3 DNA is TGTGCCAGCAGCCCCTCGGGGGCCTCCTATGGCTACACCTTC. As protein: CASSPSGASYGYTF.

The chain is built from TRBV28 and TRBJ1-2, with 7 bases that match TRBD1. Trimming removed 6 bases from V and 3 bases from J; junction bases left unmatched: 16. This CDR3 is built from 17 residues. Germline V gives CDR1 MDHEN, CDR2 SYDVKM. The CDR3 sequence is CASSTGQVRGLDYGYTF. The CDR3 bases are TGTGCCAGCAGCACCGGACAGGTTAGGGGTCTTGACTATGGCTACACCTTC.

As DNA, the CDR3 is TGTGCCAGTAGTCAGGGGTTTTTGGGCGGGGAGCTGTTTTTT. Translation: CASSQGFLGGELFF. The rearrangement joins TRBV19 to TRBJ2-2; weak D call: TRBD1 (6 bases). Trimming took off 5 bases at V and 7 bases at J, with 14 bases between the two ends. CDR1 is LNHDA, CDR2 SQIVND, per germline (reference sequence). The length of the CDR3 is 14 residues.

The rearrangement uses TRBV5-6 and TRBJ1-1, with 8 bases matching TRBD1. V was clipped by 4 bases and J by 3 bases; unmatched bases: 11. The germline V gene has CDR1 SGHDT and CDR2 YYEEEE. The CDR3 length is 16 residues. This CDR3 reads CASSRITGGLDTEAFF. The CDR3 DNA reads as TGTGCCAGCAGCCGCATAACAGGGGGGTTGGACACTGAAGCTTTCTTT.

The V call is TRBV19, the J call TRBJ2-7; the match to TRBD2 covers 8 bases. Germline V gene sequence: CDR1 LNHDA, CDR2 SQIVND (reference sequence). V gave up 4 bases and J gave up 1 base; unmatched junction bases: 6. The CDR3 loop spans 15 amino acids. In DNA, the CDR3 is TGTGCCAGTAGTAATCCGGGAGGGCTGTCCTACGAGCAGTACTTC. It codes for CASSNPGGLSYEQYF.

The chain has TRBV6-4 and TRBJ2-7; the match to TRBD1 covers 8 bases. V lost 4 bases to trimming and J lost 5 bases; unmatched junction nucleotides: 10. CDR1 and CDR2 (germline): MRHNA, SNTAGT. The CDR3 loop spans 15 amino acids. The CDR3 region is CASSGDRFAMDEQYF. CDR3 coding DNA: TGTGCCAGCAGTGGGGACAGGTTTGCAATGGACGAGCAGTACTTC.

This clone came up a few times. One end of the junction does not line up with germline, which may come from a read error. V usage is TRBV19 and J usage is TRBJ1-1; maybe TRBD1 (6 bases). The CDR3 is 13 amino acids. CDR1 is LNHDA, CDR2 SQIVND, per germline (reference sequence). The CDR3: CASSGDMNTEAFF. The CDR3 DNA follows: TGTGCGAGTAGTGGGGACATGAACACTGAAGCTTTCTTT.

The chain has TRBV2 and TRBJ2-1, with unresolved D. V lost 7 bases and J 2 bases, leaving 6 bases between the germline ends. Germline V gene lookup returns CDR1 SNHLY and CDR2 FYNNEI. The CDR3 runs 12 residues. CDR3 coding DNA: TGTGCCAGCAATACTGCCTACAATGAGCAGTTCTTC. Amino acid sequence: CASNTAYNEQFF.

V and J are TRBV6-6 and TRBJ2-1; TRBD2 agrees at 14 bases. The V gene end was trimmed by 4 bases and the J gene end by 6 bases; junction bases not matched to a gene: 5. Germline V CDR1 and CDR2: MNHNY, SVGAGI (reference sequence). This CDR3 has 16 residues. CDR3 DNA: TGTGCCAGCAGTTCGTCCGGGACTAGCGGGGGCAATGAGCAGTTCTTC. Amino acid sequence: CASSSSGTSGGNEQFF.

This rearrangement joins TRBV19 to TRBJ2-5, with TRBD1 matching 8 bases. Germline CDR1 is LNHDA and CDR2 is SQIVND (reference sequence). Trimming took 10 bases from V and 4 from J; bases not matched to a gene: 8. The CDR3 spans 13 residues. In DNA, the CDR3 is TGTGCCACCAAACCGACAGGGGTAGAGACCCAGTACTTC. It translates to CATKPTGVETQYF.

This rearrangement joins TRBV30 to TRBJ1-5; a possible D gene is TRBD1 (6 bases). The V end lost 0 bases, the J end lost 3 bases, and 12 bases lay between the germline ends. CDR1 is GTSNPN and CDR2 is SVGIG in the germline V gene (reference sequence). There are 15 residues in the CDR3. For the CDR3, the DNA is TGTGCCTGGAGTGTTTCAGGGGCTGACAATCAGCCCCAGCATTTT. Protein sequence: CAWSVSGADNQPQHF.